This T cell receptor beta chain was captured in a study of T cell responses to AZD1222 COVID-19 vaccine. Study-level results: CD4 TCRs covered the whole spike, strongest at regions 160-218 and 743-854. Increased Spike-specific TCR breadth and depth were observed after two AZD1222 doses. Within unmutated variant regions lay the reported targets of nearly half of spike-specific TCRs. Baseline antibody screening turned up just six seropositive AZD1222 recipients.

For this clone: What it binds is unknown.

The CDR3 runs to 15 residues. Germline assignment: CDR1 SGHTA and CDR2 FQGNSA. V lost 4 bases to trimming and J lost 4 bases, with 14 bases between them. The data were produced by immunoSEQ multiplex PCR, yet TCRdb's version contains in-frame clones alone and is incomplete. Among 65,000 to 85,000 clones listed, approximately 85% were seen once. Specimen: peripheral blood, collected 28 days after the second AZD1222 dose. The rearrangement joins TRBV7-2 to TRBJ1-5; D is uncertain. This clonotype was sampled from an adult who received the AZD1222 COVID-19 vaccine. As DNA, the CDR3 is TGTGCCAGCAGCTCCGGACTCCTAGAGAATCAGCCCCAGCATTTT. Encoded protein: CASSSGLLENQPQHF. The whole variable domain, filled in from reference TRBV7-2 and TRBJ1-5, reads GAGVSQSPSNKVTEKGKDVELRCDPISGHTALYWYRQSLGQGLEFLIYFQGNSAPDKSGLPSDRFSAERTGGSVSTLTIQRTQQEDSAVYLCASSSGLLENQPQHFGDGTRLSIL.